A single sample gave rise to the 21 T cell receptor beta chains below, sequenced in a study of blood T cell repertoires in COVID-19. Repertoires were generated with immunoSEQ multiplex PCR, while TCRdb's copy carries only in-frame clones and drops some. The sample contains around 200,000 clones, around 85% of which appear only once. The sequencing input was peripheral blood. The receptors were sampled from a woman aged 45-65 years with acute or convalescent COVID-19.

This chain joins TRBV6-6 and TRBJ1-2; maybe TRBD1 (5 bases). V gave up 6 bases and J gave up 2 bases, with 13 bases separating them. CDR1 is MNHNY, CDR2 SVGAGI, per germline (reference sequence). The CDR3 sequence is 14 residues long. The chain's CDR3 is CASSYDRQNYGYTF. In nucleotides, the CDR3 is TGTGCCAGCAGCTACGACAGACAGAACTATGGCTACACCTTC.

This clone has only a few counts. This chain links TRBV7-8 with TRBJ2-7; D perhaps matches TRBD1 (5 bases). The CDR3 contains 13 residues. CDR1 is SGHVS and CDR2 is FQNEAQ in the germline V gene. V lost 2 bases, J lost 6 bases, and 11 bases lay in between. The CDR3 coding sequence is TGTGCCAGCAGCTTACAGGGAATATCCGAGCAGTACTTC. This gives the protein CASSLQGISEQYF.

This chain links TRBV18 with TRBJ2-3, with D maybe TRBD2 (5 bases). Trimming stripped 9 bases from V and 6 bases from J, with 13 bases between. There are 12 residues in the CDR3. Germline CDR1 is KGHSH and CDR2 is LQKENI. Here the CDR3 reads CASYRERDTQYF. The CDR3 DNA sequence: TGTGCCAGTTACCGTGAGCGGGATACGCAGTATTTT.

Details on this clone: The same CDR3 can be traced to other DNA sequences in this sample. The chain links TRBV28 to TRBJ1-1; a possible D gene is TRBD1 (5 bases). This CDR3 is built from 16 residues. V was cut by 6 bases and J by 7 bases, with 24 bases left in between. The germline CDR1 and CDR2 sequences are MDHEN and SYDVKM. Here the CDR3 reads CASRGVPGGGGNEAFF. Here the CDR3 DNA reads TGTGCCAGCAGGGGGGTTCCCGGTGGGGGAGGGAATGAAGCTTTCTTT.

This clone was seen a handful of times. The chain uses TRBV15 and TRBJ2-7, with no clear D. This CDR3 is built from 15 residues. Germline assignment: CDR1 LNHNV and CDR2 YYDKDF (reference sequence). Trimming pared 0 bases from V and 5 bases from J, leaving 14 bases between. The CDR3 spells CATSRDVDRRHEQYF. CDR3 DNA: TGTGCCACCAGCAGAGATGTGGATAGGCGGCACGAGCAGTACTTC.

This chain uses TRBV2 with TRBJ2-2; 9 nucleotides line up with TRBD2. CDR1 and CDR2 (germline): SNHLY, FYNNEI. V was clipped by 7 bases and J by 4 bases; unmatched bases: 7. The CDR3 is 15 amino acids. CDR3 bases: TGTGCCAGCAAGAGTAGCGGGAGCGTCACCGGGGAGCTGTTTTTT. Translated, it gives CASKSSGSVTGELFF.

The gene calls are TRBV30 and TRBJ1-2; 7 bases align to TRBD1. The junction had 5 bases not matched to a gene; V was cut back by 5 bases and J by 2 bases. The CDR3 has 13 amino acids. Germline-derived CDR1 and CDR2 are GTSNPN and SVGIG (reference sequence). The CDR3 spells CAWQGQLNYGYTF. CDR3 bases: TGTGCCTGGCAGGGACAGCTAAACTATGGCTACACCTTC.

The chain has TRBV19 and TRBJ1-6; TRBD1 matches 8 bases. V was clipped by 5 bases and J by 9 bases; unmatched bases: 6. This CDR3 has 14 amino acids. Germline V gene sequence: CDR1 LNHDA, CDR2 SQIVND (reference sequence). The DNA for the CDR3 is TGTGCCAGTAGTGGTTCAGGGGGCGTTTCACCCCTCCACTTT. This codes for CASSGSGGVSPLHF.

This clone has just one count. V usage is TRBV28 and J usage is TRBJ1-1; possible D gene TRBD1, 5 bases. Trimming shortened V by 5 bases and J by 4 bases, and 17 bases separated the two germline ends. This CDR3 comprises 15 residues. Germline V CDR1 and CDR2: MDHEN, SYDVKM. The CDR3 loop is CASSLTQGIGTEAFF. CDR3 coding DNA: TGTGCCAGCAGTCTTACTCAGGGAATTGGCACTGAAGCTTTCTTT.

The CDR3 reads CASGNRPGSNQPQHF. The CDR3 DNA is TGTGCCAGCGGGAACAGGCCAGGGAGCAATCAGCCCCAGCATTTT. This chain joins TRBV5-8 and TRBJ1-5; TRBD1 might be the D (5 bases). This CDR3 has 15 amino acids. V was cut by 7 bases and J by 1 base, with 15 bases left in between. The germline CDR1 and CDR2 sequences are SGHTS and YDEGEE.

A few counts support this clone. V usage is TRBV5-5 and J usage is TRBJ2-7; 7 bases fit TRBD1. The germline gives CDR1 SGHKS, CDR2 YYEKEE (reference sequence). J lost 2 bases, V lost 3 bases, and 20 bases had no gene match. The CDR3 sequence is 19 residues long. This chain's CDR3 is CASSSATPRRSGQPYEQYF. The CDR3 bases are TGTGCCAGCAGCTCAGCAACCCCCCGGAGATCGGGACAGCCCTACGAGCAGTACTTC.

This chain's CDR3 is CASSPRLAGLGEQFF. The CDR3 region has the DNA TGTGCCAGCAGCCCTCGACTAGCGGGATTAGGTGAGCAGTTCTTC. The chain has TRBV11-2 and TRBJ2-1, with 11 bases lining up with TRBD2. The V segment lost 5 bases and the J segment 9 bases; nucleotides outside the gene matches: 9. The CDR3 length is 15 residues. Germline CDR1 is SGHAT and CDR2 is FQNNGV.

V usage is TRBV21-1 and J usage is TRBJ1-4; the table's TRBD1 call for D was not verified on the DNA. TRBV21-1 has pseudogene status. The CDR3 loop spans 18 amino acids. CDR3 sequence (DNA): TGTGCCAGCAGCAATTCAAGGGGACAGAGACTAACTAATGAAAAACTGTTTTTT. Translation: CASSNSRGQRLTNEKLFF.

This chain uses TRBV10-3 with TRBJ2-7; the D gene is possibly TRBD2 (6 bases). The CDR3 covers 14 residues. V was cut by 10 bases and J by 6 bases, with 22 bases left in between. Germline V gives CDR1 ENHRY, CDR2 SYGVKD. The DNA of the CDR3 is TGTGCCACCACATTTGGAGGGGCTACGGGCGAGCAGTACTTC. Translating gives CATTFGGATGEQYF.

On this clone: Different DNA sequences within this sample yield the same CDR3. V usage is TRBV18 and J usage is TRBJ1-2; D is perhaps TRBD1 (5 bases). This CDR3 spans 14 amino acids. V lost 6 bases to trimming and J lost 0 bases, with 11 bases between them. The germline V gene has CDR1 KGHSH and CDR2 LQKENI. For the CDR3, the DNA is TGTGCCAGCTCGCCCCAGGGATCTAACTATGGCTACACCTTC. As protein: CASSPQGSNYGYTF. Looking up the rest from reference TRBV18 and TRBJ1-2 gives the full variable domain: NAGVMQNPRHLVRRRGQEARLRCSPMKGHSHVYWYRQLPEEGLKFMVYLQKENIIDESGMPKERFSAEFPKEGPSILRIQQVVRGDSAAYFCASSPQGSNYGYTFGSGTRLTVV.

The chain is built from TRBV18 and TRBJ2-5; D not resolved. This CDR3 contains 14 residues. V lost 0 bases and J lost 2, with 7 bases in between. Germline lookup yields CDR1 KGHSH and CDR2 LQKENI. The CDR3 is CASSPPPSQETQYF. The DNA for the CDR3 is TGTGCCAGCTCACCACCGCCCAGTCAAGAGACCCAGTACTTC.

The gene calls are TRBV30 and TRBJ1-5, with TRBD1 identical over 11 bases. CDR3 size: 17 residues. Unmatched junction bases numbered 8, after V lost 0 bases and J lost 4 bases. Germline-derived CDR1 and CDR2 are GTSNPN and SVGIG (reference sequence). CDR3 in amino acids: CAWSVGSGQGGNQPQHF. The CDR3 DNA reads as TGTGCCTGGAGTGTAGGCTCGGGACAGGGGGGTAATCAGCCCCAGCATTTT.

The chain joins TRBV19 to TRBJ2-5; 8 nucleotides align to TRBD1. The CDR3 is 16 residues long. Losses at the gene ends were 3 bases for V and 5 bases for J; bases not matched to a gene: 11. The germline CDR1 and CDR2 sequences are LNHDA and SQIVND (reference sequence). CDR3 sequence reads: CASSIWTGLEQETQYF. For the CDR3, the DNA is TGTGCCAGTAGTATTTGGACAGGGCTCGAGCAGGAGACCCAGTACTTC.

The chain joins TRBV11-3 to TRBJ2-7; 9 bases map to TRBD1. Per germline, CDR1 SGHNT and CDR2 YENEEA. Trimming at V came to 3 bases and at J to 4 bases, leaving 16 bases not matched to a gene. The CDR3 totals 18 residues. CDR3 amino acids: CASSLGGTGPFFDYEQYF. CDR3 nucleotide sequence: TGTGCCAGCAGCTTGGGAGGGACAGGGCCCTTCTTTGATTACGAGCAGTACTTC.

CDR3 coding DNA: TGTGCCAGCAGCCCCGGTGCCCAAGAAAAACTGTTTTTT. Translating it yields CASSPGAQEKLFF. The gene calls are TRBV2 and TRBJ1-4; no firm D call. Germline V lookup: CDR1 SNHLY, CDR2 FYNNEI. The CDR3 is made up of 13 amino acids. Trimming stripped 6 bases from V and 8 bases from J, with 13 bases between.

V is TRBV6-1 and J is TRBJ2-1, with D possibly matching TRBD2 (7 bases). The CDR3 runs 14 residues. Germline CDR1 MNHNS, CDR2 SASEGT. Trimming took off 2 bases at V and 11 bases at J, with 16 bases between the two ends. The CDR3 bases are TGTGCCAGCAGTGAACTGGGGGGGCCTAGCCAGCAGTTCTTC. The encoded protein is CASSELGGPSQQFF.